The T cell receptor beta chain described here comes from a study of CD8+CD57+ T cells in acquired aplastic anemia. Across the whole study: Sorted CD4+ and CD8+ cells gave a mean 3.2 ug DNA, range about 0.2 to 27.4 ug.

The J segment lost 1 base and the V segment lost 3 bases, leaving 3 bases of the junction unmatched. The CDR3 is 14 residues long. Germline V CDR1 and CDR2: SGHRS, YFSETQ. TCR beta VDJ and CDR3 profiling used genomic DNA as template. TCRdb independently ran MiXCR on the reads; one entry per CDR3 protein. The table lists 250,000 to 300,000 distinct CDR3 sequences, 45% to 70% of them singletons. The chain is built from TRBV5-1 and TRBJ2-5; 7 bases fit TRBD1. This receptor was identified in a human donor with severe aplastic anemia or a healthy control (not recorded which). Source material: sorted CD4+, CD8+, or CD8+CD57+ T cells (not recorded which) from PBMCs. CDR3 bases: TGCGCCAGCAGCTCTACAGGGGCCCAAGAGACCCAGTACTTC. Protein: CASSSTGAQETQYF.